Listed here are 21 T cell receptor beta chains from one sample, sequenced in a study of T cells after yellow fever vaccination. TCRdb fed the 5' RACE reads into MiXCR, producing one record per CDR3 protein. Seen here are around 340,000 distinct CDR3 sequences, roughly 8.7% observed once, and the top ten hold over 15%. The input for sequencing was PBMCs, taken on the day of the first yellow fever vaccination. All receptors derive from a man younger than 35 who received the YFV17D yellow fever vaccine.

This clonotype has just a few counts. The rearrangement joins TRBV6-2 or TRBV6-3 to TRBJ2-2; no reliable D call. The CDR3 is 14 amino acids. Germline lookup yields CDR1 MNHEY and CDR2 SVGEGT. The ends were cut back, 2 bases at V and 2 bases at J, with 6 bases in the middle. CDR3 in DNA: TGTGCCAGCAGTTACGGCTATAACACCGGGGAGCTGTTTTTT. Its protein product is CASSYGYNTGELFF.

The chain employs TRBV19 and TRBJ2-7, with D unresolved. V was clipped by 1 base and J by 6 bases, with 13 bases between them. The CDR3 totals 14 residues. The germline V gene has CDR1 LNHDA and CDR2 SQIVND (reference sequence). The DNA of the CDR3 is TGTGCCAGTAGTATAGCCAGTTCTTCCACCGAGCAGTACTTC. The encoded protein is CASSIASSSTEQYF. The whole variable domain, remainder taken from reference TRBV19 and TRBJ2-7, is DGGITQSPKYLFRKEGQNVTLSCEQNLNHDAMYWYRQDPGQGLRLIYYSQIVNDFQKGDIAEGYSVSREKKESFPLTVTSAQKNPTAFYLCASSIASSSTEQYFGPGTRLTVT.

This clonotype was seen ten or more times. The chain links TRBV7-2 to TRBJ1-2, with D possibly being TRBD1 (6 bases). The CDR3 length is 15 residues. Trimming cost V 5 bases and J 4 bases, with 17 bases left between them. Germline loops: CDR1 SGHTA, CDR2 FQGNSA. CDR3 nucleotides: TGTGCCAGCAGCCCCCTCGGGGGGCCGCTCTATGGCTACACCTTC. Amino acid sequence: CASSPLGGPLYGYTF.

In regard to this clonotype: Just one base apart from a much larger clone, this may be a read error. The chain couples TRBV7-2 to TRBJ2-2; no clear D. From germline, CDR1 is SGHTA and CDR2 FQGNSA. Trimming left V 3 bases short and J 5 bases short, with 7 bases between. The CDR3 has 13 amino acids. The CDR3 coding sequence is TGTGCCAGCAGCTTCCTCTTTACCGGGGAGCTGTTTTTT. It specifies CASSFLFTGELFF.

This clonotype was seen a few times. This rearrangement joins TRBV6-2 or TRBV6-3 to TRBJ2-3, with D maybe TRBD1 (6 bases). This CDR3 has 15 residues. Trimming shortened V by 7 bases and J by 6 bases, and 20 bases separated the two germline ends. Germline V gene lookup returns CDR1 MNHEY and CDR2 SVGEGT. Here the CDR3 reads CASTTVGQGSDTQYF. The CDR3, as DNA: TGTGCCAGCACCACGGTCGGGCAGGGGTCCGATACGCAGTATTTT.

This clonotype has at least ten counts. The chain couples TRBV6-2 or TRBV6-3 to TRBJ2-7; D not certain. The CDR3 extends over 13 amino acids. The germline V gene encodes CDR1 MNHEY and CDR2 SVGEGT. Between the trimmed V and J ends, which lost 2 bases and 3 bases, there was a span of 8 bases. CDR3 DNA: TGTGCCAGCAGTTACACCTCTATCTACGAGCAGTACTTC. Translating gives CASSYTSIYEQYF.

This clonotype has only a few counts. This rearrangement joins TRBV6-5 to TRBJ2-1; 9 positions match TRBD2. The CDR3 runs to 17 residues. Germline V gene data show CDR1 as MNHEY and CDR2 as SVGAGI. Germline trimming cut 0 bases from V and 3 bases from J; bases unmatched to any gene: 6. The CDR3 here is CASSYSGTSYFYNEQFF. DNA for the CDR3: TGTGCCAGCAGTTACTCCGGGACTAGCTATTTCTACAATGAGCAGTTCTTC.

J is TRBJ1-1 and V is TRBV7-3, with D unresolved. CDR1 SGHTA and CDR2 FQGTGA come from the germline V gene. The CDR3 is 13 residues long. V was shortened by 2 bases and J by 3 bases, with 7 bases between the two germline ends. CDR3 coding DNA: TGTGCCAGCAGCTTAGAAGTGGACACTGAAGCTTTCTTT. Amino acids: CASSLEVDTEAFF. The variable domain in full, completed from reference TRBV7-3 and TRBJ1-1, reads GAGVSQTPSNKVTEKGKYVELRCDPISGHTALYWYRQSLGQGPEFLIYFQGTGAADDSGLPNDRFFAVRPEGSVSTLKIQRTERGDSAVYLCASSLEVDTEAFFGQGTRLTVV.

Here the CDR3 reads CASSLRGAGDRVNEQFF. CDR3 coding DNA: TGTGCCAGCAGTTTAAGGGGGGCAGGGGACAGGGTCAATGAGCAGTTCTTC. The chain combines TRBV6-5 with TRBJ2-1, with 9 bases matching TRBD1. Trimming cost V 4 bases and J 6 bases; bases outside gene matches: 13. This CDR3 has 17 amino acids. The germline V gene encodes CDR1 MNHEY and CDR2 SVGAGI.

This clonotype was counted a few times. V and J are TRBV20-1 and TRBJ2-3; the D gene is possibly TRBD2 (5 bases). Germline CDR1 DFQATT, CDR2 SNEGSKA (reference sequence). CDR3 size: 11 residues. The V and J ends lost 0 bases and 13 bases respectively, with 11 bases between them. The CDR3 DNA follows: TGCAGTGCTAGAGATCGAGGGCGTGAGTATTTT. Translated: CSARDRGREYF.

The rearrangement joins TRBV6-6 to TRBJ2-5, with D unclear. Trimming cost V 7 bases and J 5 bases, with 14 bases left between them. This CDR3 spans 13 amino acids. Germline V lookup: CDR1 MNHNY, CDR2 SVGAGI (reference sequence). CDR3: CASISPSSETQYF. CDR3 in DNA: TGTGCCAGCATTTCCCCCTCCTCGGAGACCCAGTACTTC.

The J gene is TRBJ2-2, the V gene TRBV24-1, with unresolved D. The CDR3 runs 14 residues. Germline V CDR1 and CDR2: KGHDR, SFDVKD. V lost 7 bases, J lost 13 bases, and 21 bases lay in between. CDR3 region: CATSDTRAGDGLFF. In DNA form, the CDR3 reads TGTGCCACCAGCGACACCCGAGCAGGAGACGGGCTGTTTTTT.

The CDR3 loop is CASSFGQALDTQYF. In nucleotides, the CDR3 is TGTGCCAGCAGCTTTGGCCAGGCACTAGATACGCAGTATTTT. The V gene is TRBV7-8, the J gene TRBJ2-3; D gene ambiguous. Looked up from germline, CDR1 is SGHVS and CDR2 is FQNEAQ. This CDR3 contains 14 residues. Trimming removed 3 bases at V and 5 bases at J, with 12 bases between. The full variable domain, rest sourced from reference TRBV7-8 and TRBJ2-3, is GAGVSQSPRYKVAKRGQDVALRCDPISGHVSLFWYQQALGQGPEFLTYFQNEAQLDKSGLPSDRFFAERPEGSVSTLKIQRTQQEDSAVYLCASSFGQALDTQYFGPGTRLTVL.

The chain has TRBV6-1 and TRBJ2-2; 7 bases fit TRBD1. The germline gives CDR1 MNHNS, CDR2 SASEGT. The CDR3 has 15 residues. The trim removed 3 bases at V and 0 bases at J, leaving 1 base unmatched. The CDR3 DNA reads TGTGCCAGCAGTGACGGGACAGCGAACACCGGGGAGCTGTTTTTT. Translating gives CASSDGTANTGELFF.

This clonotype has ten or more counts. The chain uses TRBV12-3 or TRBV12-4 and TRBJ2-3, with 10 bases aligning to TRBD2. V shed 1 base, J shed 2 bases, and the junction held 3 bases outside the gene matches. The CDR3 runs to 16 residues. DNA for the CDR3: TGTGCCAGCAGTTTAGGGCTAGCGGGGGTCACAGATACGCAGTATTTT. Translating gives CASSLGLAGVTDTQYF.

A few counts support this clonotype. The chain combines TRBV6-4 with TRBJ2-3; D is unclear. Trimming stripped 7 bases from V and 2 bases from J, with 19 bases between. Germline CDR1 and CDR2: MRHNA and SNTAGT. The CDR3 has 16 residues. The CDR3 DNA reads TGTGCCAGCAAAAAGGTCGCGTCAGGAATCACAGATACGCAGTATTTT. Protein sequence: CASKKVASGITDTQYF.

This sequence joins TRBV5-1 and TRBJ2-5; D uncertain. V lost 0 bases and J lost 0, with 6 bases in between. Germline V gene lookup returns CDR1 SGHRS and CDR2 YFSETQ. There are 14 residues in the CDR3. CDR3 in amino acids: CASSLGNYQETQYF. Written as DNA, the CDR3 is TGCGCCAGCAGCTTGGGAAATTACCAAGAGACCCAGTACTTC.

In its sample, this clonotype was seen a few times. J is TRBJ1-6 and V is TRBV29-1; no definite D call. The CDR3 has 14 residues. Germline values: CDR1 SQVTM, CDR2 ANQGSEA. Trimming removed 8 bases at V and 0 bases at J, with 11 bases between. The CDR3, as DNA: TGCAGCCCGAGTGGGAGCTCCTATAATTCACCCCTCCACTTT. Translation: CSPSGSSYNSPLHF.

This clonotype came up a few times. The V call is TRBV6-2 or TRBV6-3, the J call TRBJ1-5, with D perhaps matching TRBD1 (5 bases). This CDR3 region has 12 residues. Between the trimmed V and J ends, which lost 8 bases and 7 bases, there was a span of 12 bases. Germline values: CDR1 MNHEY, CDR2 SVGEGT. This CDR3 reads CASGAGKQPQHF. Written as DNA, the CDR3 is TGTGCCAGCGGGGCAGGTAAGCAGCCCCAGCATTTT.

This clonotype was seen only a few times. The chain links TRBV2 to TRBJ2-7; D remains ambiguous. In germline, CDR1 is SNHLY, CDR2 FYNNEI. V was pared by 7 bases and J by 3 bases, with 10 bases between. The CDR3 is 12 amino acids. As DNA, the CDR3 is TGTGCCAGCACTTGGGCCAGCTACGAGCAGTACTTC. Translated: CASTWASYEQYF.

This chain joins TRBV10-3 and TRBJ2-3; 7 bases match TRBD2. The CDR3 runs 16 residues. Trimming took 5 bases from V and 2 from J; bases not matched to a gene: 10. The germline gives CDR1 ENHRY, CDR2 SYGVKD. The CDR3 is CAISPRAGAFTDTQYF. The CDR3 DNA follows: TGTGCCATCAGTCCCCGGGCGGGAGCCTTCACAGATACGCAGTATTTT.